These 13 T cell receptor beta chains came from one sample sequenced in a study of T-cell reconstitution after alpha-beta-depleted transplantation in children. As it was prepared, the TCRbeta library received unique molecular identifiers. MiXCR, run by TCRdb on the PCR reads, gives a single entry per CDR3 protein. The sample holds approximately 1,000,000 distinct CDR3 sequences, under 30% seen once. The sample consisted of PBMCs, mostly from graft donor cells, taken 360 days after TCRalphabeta/CD19-depleted stem cell transplant. These receptors all come from a boy under three years old who had a stem cell transplant for SCID, so the T cells may come from the graft donor.

This clonotype was seen only a few times. This sequence joins TRBV6-5 and TRBJ2-3; D unclear. The germline V gene encodes CDR1 MNHEY and CDR2 SVGAGI. Trimming took 0 bases from V and 3 from J, leaving 10 bases between them. This CDR3 comprises 15 residues. The CDR3 DNA is TGTGCCAGCAGTTACTCAAGGCACCTTACAGATACGCAGTATTTT. This codes for CASSYSRHLTDTQYF.

This chain joins TRBV3-1 and TRBJ2-1, with 7 positions matching TRBD2. This CDR3 has 17 amino acids. V dropped 3 bases and J dropped 0; count of bases not matched to a gene: 8. Per the germline V gene, CDR1 is LGHDT and CDR2 is YNNKEL (reference sequence). Written as DNA, the CDR3 is TGTGCCAGCAGCCATCCGGGCCCGGGGGGCTCCTACAATGAGCAGTTCTTC. It encodes CASSHPGPGGSYNEQFF.

This clonotype was observed a few times. This chain uses TRBV20-1 with TRBJ1-2; D gene unclear. Per the germline V gene, CDR1 is DFQATT and CDR2 is SNEGSKA (reference sequence). Trimming shortened V by 3 bases and J by 2 bases, and 7 bases separated the two germline ends. The CDR3 runs to 12 residues. DNA of the CDR3: TGCAGTGCTAGTGGCGGAAACTATGGCTACACCTTC. This translates into CSASGGNYGYTF.

This clonotype has more than one count but fewer than ten. The chain is built from TRBV9 and TRBJ1-1; D is ambiguous. Germline lookup yields CDR1 SGDLS and CDR2 YYNGEE. The CDR3 extends over 14 amino acids. V lost 0 bases and J lost 1, with 7 bases in between. In nucleotides, the CDR3 is TGTGCCAGCAGCGTAGGGGCAGGGAACACTGAAGCTTTCTTT. Protein product: CASSVGAGNTEAFF.

V is TRBV5-1 and J is TRBJ1-1, with 7 bases aligning to TRBD1. The CDR3 extends over 14 amino acids. Germline assignment: CDR1 SGHRS and CDR2 YFSETQ. The junction had 5 bases not matched to a gene; V was cut back by 3 bases and J by 3 bases. The chain's CDR3 is CASSSRGVDTEAFF. The CDR3 nucleotides read TGCGCCAGCAGCTCCAGGGGGGTTGACACTGAAGCTTTCTTT.

The V call is TRBV7-9, the J call TRBJ2-1; the D is unclear. V lost 0 bases to trimming and J lost 0 bases, with 9 bases between them. The germline gives CDR1 SEHNR, CDR2 FQNEAQ (reference sequence). The CDR3 contains 16 residues. For the CDR3, the DNA is TGTGCCAGCAGCTTAGCGGTAGGTCTCTCCTACAATGAGCAGTTCTTC. Amino acids: CASSLAVGLSYNEQFF.

There are a few counts of this clonotype. The chain uses TRBV2 and TRBJ2-1; 9 bases line up with TRBD1. There are 15 residues in the CDR3. Germline V gives CDR1 SNHLY, CDR2 FYNNEI. The V gene end was trimmed by 3 bases and the J gene end by 6 bases; junction bases not matched to a gene: 6. Here the CDR3 DNA reads TGTGCCAGCAGTGAGAGGGACAGGGTAGGCAATGAGCAGTTCTTC. Its protein product is CASSERDRVGNEQFF.

The chain couples TRBV11-2 to TRBJ2-5, with D tentatively TRBD2 (5 bases). Trimming pared 7 bases from V and 5 bases from J, leaving 17 bases between. The CDR3 sequence is 14 residues long. Germline lookup yields CDR1 SGHAT and CDR2 FQNNGV. CDR3 loop: CASNRRAWEETQYF. CDR3 nucleotide sequence: TGTGCCAGCAACCGCCGGGCCTGGGAGGAGACCCAGTACTTC.

This clonotype was counted between two and nine times. The genes are TRBV20-1 and TRBJ1-5; D unresolved. CDR1 is DFQATT, CDR2 SNEGSKA, per germline (reference sequence). The length of the CDR3 is 13 residues. Trimming cost V 3 bases and J 4 bases, with 10 bases left between them. CDR3 DNA sequence: TGCAGTGCTAGTCGGGCAGATAATCAGCCCCAGCATTTT. Protein: CSASRADNQPQHF.

The chain uses TRBV15 and TRBJ2-1; 8 bases line up with TRBD1. Germline values: CDR1 LNHNV, CDR2 YYDKDF (reference sequence). The length of the CDR3 is 14 residues. J was trimmed by 9 bases and V by 3 bases; bases with no gene match: 7. Here the CDR3 reads CATSRGQVLLEQFF. CDR3 in DNA: TGTGCCACCAGCAGGGGACAGGTCCTCCTTGAGCAGTTCTTC.

This clonotype has more than one count but fewer than ten. The chain carries TRBV5-1 and TRBJ1-1; D remains ambiguous. Germline assignment: CDR1 SGHRS and CDR2 YFSETQ. The CDR3 runs to 15 residues. The germline V and J ends were trimmed by 6 bases and 3 bases, with 18 bases remaining between them. The CDR3 spells CASTWIGNMDTEAFF. CDR3 nucleotide sequence: TGCGCCAGCACCTGGATAGGCAATATGGACACTGAAGCTTTCTTT.

This clonotype was seen only a few times. CDR3 amino acids: CASSLVTAKLSEAFF. DNA of the CDR3: TGTGCCAGCAGTTTAGTAACAGCGAAACTAAGCGAAGCTTTCTTT. The chain recombines TRBV12-3 or TRBV12-4 with TRBJ1-1; D remains ambiguous. CDR3 size: 15 residues. Trimming cost V 1 base and J 8 bases, with 17 bases left between them.

The V gene is TRBV7-2, the J gene TRBJ2-7; 7 bases align to TRBD1. J was trimmed by 4 bases and V by 9 bases; bases with no gene match: 12. The length of the CDR3 is 14 residues. Looked up from germline, CDR1 is SGHTA and CDR2 is FQGNSA. The CDR3 is CASRVGQGVYEQYF. Here the CDR3 DNA reads TGTGCCAGTAGGGTAGGGCAGGGGGTATACGAGCAGTACTTC.